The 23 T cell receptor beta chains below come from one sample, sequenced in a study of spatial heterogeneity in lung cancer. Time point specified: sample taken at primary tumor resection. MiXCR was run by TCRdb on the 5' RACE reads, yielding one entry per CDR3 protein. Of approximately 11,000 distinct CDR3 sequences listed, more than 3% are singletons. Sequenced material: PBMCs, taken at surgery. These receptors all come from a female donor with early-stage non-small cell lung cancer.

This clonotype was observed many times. CDR3 in DNA: TGTGCCAGCAGCCTTACCCCCCCGGGCCCGGTCCCCGGGGAGCTGTTTTTT. Amino acid sequence: CASSLTPPGPVPGELFF. The chain employs TRBV11-2 and TRBJ2-2; D gene uncertain. Trimming stripped 5 bases from V and 6 bases from J, with 22 bases between. Germline V gene lookup returns CDR1 SGHAT and CDR2 FQNNGV. This CDR3 contains 17 residues.

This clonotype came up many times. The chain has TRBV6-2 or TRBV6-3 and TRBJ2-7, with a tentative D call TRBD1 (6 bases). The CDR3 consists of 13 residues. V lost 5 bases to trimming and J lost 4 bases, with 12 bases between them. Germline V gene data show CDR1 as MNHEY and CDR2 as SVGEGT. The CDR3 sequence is CASSPRTDYEQYF. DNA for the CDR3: TGTGCCAGCAGTCCCCGGACAGATTACGAGCAGTACTTC.

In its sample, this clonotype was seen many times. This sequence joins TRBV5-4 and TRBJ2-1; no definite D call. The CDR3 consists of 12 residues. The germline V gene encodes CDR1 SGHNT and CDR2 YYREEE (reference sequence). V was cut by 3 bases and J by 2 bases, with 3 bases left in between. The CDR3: CASSSPYNEQFF. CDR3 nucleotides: TGTGCCAGCAGCTCCCCCTACAATGAGCAGTTCTTC.

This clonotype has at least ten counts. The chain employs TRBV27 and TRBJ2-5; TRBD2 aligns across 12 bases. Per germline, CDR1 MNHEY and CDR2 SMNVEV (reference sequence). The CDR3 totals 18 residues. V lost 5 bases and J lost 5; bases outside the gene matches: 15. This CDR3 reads CASSPNSASGRARETQYF. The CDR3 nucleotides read TGTGCCAGCAGTCCCAATTCGGCTAGCGGGAGGGCCCGGGAGACCCAGTACTTC.

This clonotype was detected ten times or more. As DNA, the CDR3 is TGCGCCAGCAGCCAATTAGAGCGGGGAGGGTACGAGCAGTACTTC. It is translated as CASSQLERGGYEQYF. This rearrangement joins TRBV4-3 to TRBJ2-7, with 7 bases aligning to TRBD2. V lost 2 bases and J lost 4; bases outside the gene matches: 8. This CDR3 has 15 amino acids. Per germline, CDR1 LGHNA and CDR2 YSLEER.

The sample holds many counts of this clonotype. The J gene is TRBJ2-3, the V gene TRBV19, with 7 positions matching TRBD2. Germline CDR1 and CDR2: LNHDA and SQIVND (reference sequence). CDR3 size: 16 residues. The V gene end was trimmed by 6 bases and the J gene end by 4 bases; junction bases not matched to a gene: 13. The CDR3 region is CASRKRGGLTSDTQYF. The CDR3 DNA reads TGTGCCAGTAGGAAGCGGGGCGGGTTAACTTCAGATACGCAGTATTTT.

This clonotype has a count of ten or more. As DNA, the CDR3 is TGTGCCAGCAGTGACGGACAGCTACAAGAGACCCAGTACTTC. This encodes CASSDGQLQETQYF. The chain employs TRBV6-1 and TRBJ2-5; tentatively, D is TRBD1 (6 bases). The CDR3 loop spans 14 amino acids. Germline lookup yields CDR1 MNHNS and CDR2 SASEGT. Between the trimmed V and J ends, which lost 3 bases and 2 bases, there was a span of 10 bases.

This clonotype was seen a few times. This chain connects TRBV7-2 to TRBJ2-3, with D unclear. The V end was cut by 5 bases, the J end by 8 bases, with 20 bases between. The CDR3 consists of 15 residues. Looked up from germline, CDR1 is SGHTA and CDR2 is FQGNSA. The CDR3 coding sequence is TGTGCCAGCAGCCAAGGCCCCCCCTCGGCGATTACGCAGTATTTT. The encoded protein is CASSQGPPSAITQYF.

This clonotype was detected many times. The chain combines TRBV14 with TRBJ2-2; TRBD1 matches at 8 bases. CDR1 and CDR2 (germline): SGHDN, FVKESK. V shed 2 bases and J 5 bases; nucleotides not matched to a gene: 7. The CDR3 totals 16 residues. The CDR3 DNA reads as TGTGCCAGCAGCCAATTCGGACAGGGTACGACCGGGGAGCTGTTTTTT. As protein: CASSQFGQGTTGELFF.

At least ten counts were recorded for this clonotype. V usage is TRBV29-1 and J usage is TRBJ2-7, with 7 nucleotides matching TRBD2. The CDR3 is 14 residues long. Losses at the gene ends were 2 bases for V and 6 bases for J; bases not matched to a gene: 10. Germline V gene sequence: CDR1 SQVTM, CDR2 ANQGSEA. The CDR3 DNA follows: TGCAGCGTTGAAAAAGGCGGGAGAACGGGCGAGCAGTACTTC. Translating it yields CSVEKGGRTGEQYF.

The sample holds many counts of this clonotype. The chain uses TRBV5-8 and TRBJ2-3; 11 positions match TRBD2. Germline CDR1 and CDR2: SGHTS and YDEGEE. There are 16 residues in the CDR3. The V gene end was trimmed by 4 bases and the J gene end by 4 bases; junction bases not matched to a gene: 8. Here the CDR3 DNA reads TGTGCCAGCAGCCCCGGAATAGCGGGGGGGGCAGATACGCAGTATTTT. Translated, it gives CASSPGIAGGADTQYF.

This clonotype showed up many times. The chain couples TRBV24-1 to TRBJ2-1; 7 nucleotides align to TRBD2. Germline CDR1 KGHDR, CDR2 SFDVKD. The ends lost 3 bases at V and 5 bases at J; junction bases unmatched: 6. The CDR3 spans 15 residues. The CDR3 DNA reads TGTGCCACCAGTGATCGGCGGGGGTACAACAATGAGCAGTTCTTC. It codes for CATSDRRGYNNEQFF.

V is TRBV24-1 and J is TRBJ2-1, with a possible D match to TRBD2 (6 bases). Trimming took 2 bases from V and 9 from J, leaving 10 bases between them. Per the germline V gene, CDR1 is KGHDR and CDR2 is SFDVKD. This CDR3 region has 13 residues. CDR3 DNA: TGTGCCACCAGTGATTCTAGCGTAGGTGAGCAGTTCTTC. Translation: CATSDSSVGEQFF.

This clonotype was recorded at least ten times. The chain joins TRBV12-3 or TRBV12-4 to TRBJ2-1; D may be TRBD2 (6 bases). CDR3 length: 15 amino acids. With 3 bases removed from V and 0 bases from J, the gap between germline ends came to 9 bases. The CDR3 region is CASSFKAGSYNEQFF. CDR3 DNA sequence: TGTGCCAGCAGTTTTAAAGCGGGCTCCTACAATGAGCAGTTCTTC.

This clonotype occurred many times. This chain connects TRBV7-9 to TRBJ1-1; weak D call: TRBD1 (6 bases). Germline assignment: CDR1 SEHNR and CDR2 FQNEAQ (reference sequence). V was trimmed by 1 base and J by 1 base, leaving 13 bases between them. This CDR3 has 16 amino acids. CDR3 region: CASSLGGLRGNTEAFF. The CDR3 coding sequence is TGTGCCAGCAGCTTAGGGGGGCTTAGAGGGAACACTGAAGCTTTCTTT.

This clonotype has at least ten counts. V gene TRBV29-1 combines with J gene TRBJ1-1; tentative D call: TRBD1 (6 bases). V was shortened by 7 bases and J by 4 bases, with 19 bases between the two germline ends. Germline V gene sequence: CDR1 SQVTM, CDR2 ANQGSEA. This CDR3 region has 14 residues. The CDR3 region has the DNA TGCAGCGCCCAAGGGGGGGGCTGGGGCACTGAAGCTTTCTTT. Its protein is CSAQGGGWGTEAFF.

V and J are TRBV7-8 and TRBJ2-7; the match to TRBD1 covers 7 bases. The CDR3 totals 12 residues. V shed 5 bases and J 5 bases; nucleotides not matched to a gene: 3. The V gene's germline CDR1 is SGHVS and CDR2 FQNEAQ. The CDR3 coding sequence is TGTGCCAGCAGCCGAACAGGGGACGAGCAGTACTTC. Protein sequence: CASSRTGDEQYF.

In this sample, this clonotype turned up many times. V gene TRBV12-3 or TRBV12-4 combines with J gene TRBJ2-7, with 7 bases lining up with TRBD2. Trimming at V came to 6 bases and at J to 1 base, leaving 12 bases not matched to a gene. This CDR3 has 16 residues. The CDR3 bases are TGTGCCAGCAGGACTCTGGGGCCTAGCGGATCCTACGAGCAGTACTTC. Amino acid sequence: CASRTLGPSGSYEQYF.

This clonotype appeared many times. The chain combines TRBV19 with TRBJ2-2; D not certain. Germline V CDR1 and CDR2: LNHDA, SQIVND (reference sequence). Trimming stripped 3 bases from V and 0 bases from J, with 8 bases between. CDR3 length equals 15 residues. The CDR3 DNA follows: TGTGCCAGTAGTATGGGAATCGCGAACACCGGGGAGCTGTTTTTT. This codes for CASSMGIANTGELFF.

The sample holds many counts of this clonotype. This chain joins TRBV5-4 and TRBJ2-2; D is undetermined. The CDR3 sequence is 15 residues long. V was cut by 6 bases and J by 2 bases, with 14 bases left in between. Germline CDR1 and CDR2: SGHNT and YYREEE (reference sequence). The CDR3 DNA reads TGTGCCAGCACAGACGGCGCGACTAACACCGGGGAGCTGTTTTTT. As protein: CASTDGATNTGELFF.

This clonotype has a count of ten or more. The CDR3 bases are TGTGCCAGCAGAGGAGCGGGAGGGGCCTACGAGCAGTACTTC. This codes for CASRGAGGAYEQYF. V is TRBV27 and J is TRBJ2-7; 10 bases line up with TRBD2. Germline V gene data show CDR1 as MNHEY and CDR2 as SMNVEV (reference sequence). With V trimmed by 6 bases and J by 2 bases, 4 bases remained unmatched. This CDR3 spans 14 amino acids.

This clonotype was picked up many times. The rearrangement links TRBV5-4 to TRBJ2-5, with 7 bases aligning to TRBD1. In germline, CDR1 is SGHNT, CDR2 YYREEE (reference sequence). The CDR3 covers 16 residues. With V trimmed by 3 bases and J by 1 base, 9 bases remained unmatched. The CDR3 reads CASSSYQQGTQETQYF. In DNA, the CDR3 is TGTGCCAGCAGCTCTTACCAACAGGGGACCCAAGAGACCCAGTACTTC.

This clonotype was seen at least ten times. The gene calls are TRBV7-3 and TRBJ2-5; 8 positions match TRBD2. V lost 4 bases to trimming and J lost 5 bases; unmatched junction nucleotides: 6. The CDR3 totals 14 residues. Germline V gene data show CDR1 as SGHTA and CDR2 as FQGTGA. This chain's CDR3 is CASSSSGTRETQYF. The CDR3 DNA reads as TGTGCCAGCAGCTCTTCCGGGACTAGGGAGACCCAGTACTTC.